These T cell receptor beta chains were read from a single sample in a study of identical twins. MiXCR was run by TCRdb on the 5' RACE reads, yielding one entry per CDR3 protein. Of some 660,000 distinct CDR3 sequences in the sample, over 8.5% were seen once. The sample was also linked to a second study, of yellow fever vaccine responses in identical twins.

Material: PBMCs. The receptors stem from a young woman in good health. Both conserved end residues are part of each CDR3. Fields, in order: J gene, D gene, clone size, V gene, CDR3 protein, CDR3 DNA. A D gene is named only where the DNA matches it firmly. Size values are once, few and many counts, or a class for expanded clones, and some rows have none.

j_gene: TRBJ2-1
d_gene: NA
abundance: many
v_gene: TRBV7-9
CDR3aa: CASSLFVNEQFF
CDR3nt: TGTGCCAGCAGCTTATTCGTCAATGAGCAGTTCTTC

j_gene: TRBJ2-7
d_gene: TRBD1
abundance: many
v_gene: TRBV20-1
CDR3aa: CSVPGQGAYEQYF
CDR3nt: TGCAGTGTACCAGGACAGGGGGCCTACGAGCAGTACTTC

j_gene: TRBJ2-2
d_gene: TRBD2
abundance: few
v_gene: TRBV5-4
CDR3aa: CASSSLAGGLQTGELFF
CDR3nt: TGTGCCAGCAGCTCTCTAGCGGGGGGGCTTCAGACCGGGGAGCTGTTTTTT

j_gene: TRBJ2-1
d_gene: NA
abundance: NA
v_gene: TRBV4-1
CDR3aa: CASRALAIEAGVNEQFF
CDR3nt: TGCGCCAGCAGGGCGTTAGCGATCGAGGCAGGGGTCAATGAGCAGTTCTTC

j_gene: TRBJ2-3
d_gene: TRBD2
abundance: NA
v_gene: TRBV20-1
CDR3aa: CSARVPLDRGADTQYF
CDR3nt: TGCAGTGCTAGAGTCCCGCTGGACCGGGGGGCAGATACGCAGTATTTT

j_gene: TRBJ2-5
d_gene: NA
abundance: NA
v_gene: TRBV29-1
CDR3aa: CSVEHRADETQYF
CDR3nt: TGCAGCGTTGAGCACAGGGCAGACGAGACCCAGTACTTC

j_gene: TRBJ2-5
d_gene: NA
abundance: NA
v_gene: TRBV6-1
CDR3aa: CASSLTLGVETQYF
CDR3nt: TGTGCCAGCAGCCTCACTTTAGGAGTCGAGACCCAGTACTTC

j_gene: TRBJ2-7
d_gene: NA
abundance: many
v_gene: TRBV25-1
CDR3aa: CASSGGRLSYEQYF
CDR3nt: TGTGCCAGCAGTGGTGGCAGGTTGTCCTACGAGCAGTACTTC

j_gene: TRBJ2-7
d_gene: TRBD1
abundance: few
v_gene: TRBV25-1
CDR3aa: CASRGQGVEQYF
CDR3nt: TGTGCCAGCAGGGGACAGGGCGTTGAGCAGTACTTC

j_gene: TRBJ1-1
d_gene: TRBD1
abundance: few
v_gene: TRBV25-1
CDR3aa: CASSPLQGRTWGEAFF
CDR3nt: TGTGCCAGCAGTCCTCTACAGGGGAGAACCTGGGGTGAAGCTTTCTTT

j_gene: TRBJ2-7
d_gene: NA
abundance: NA
v_gene: TRBV30
CDR3aa: CAWSALVIKRGRGYEQYF
CDR3nt: TGTGCCTGGAGTGCCCTTGTTATAAAAAGGGGAAGGGGCTACGAGCAGTACTTC

j_gene: TRBJ2-3
d_gene: NA
abundance: once
v_gene: TRBV27
CDR3aa: CASSSSGLAGGTDTQYF
CDR3nt: NA

j_gene: TRBJ2-3
d_gene: NA
abundance: few
v_gene: TRBV20-1
CDR3aa: CSAITDFTDTQYF
CDR3nt: TGCAGTGCTATAACGGACTTCACAGATACGCAGTATTTT

j_gene: TRBJ2-1
d_gene: NA
abundance: NA
v_gene: TRBV5-6
CDR3aa: CASSPLAPSSYNEQFF
CDR3nt: TGTGCCAGCAGCCCGCTAGCGCCTAGCTCCTACAATGAGCAGTTCTTC

j_gene: TRBJ2-3
d_gene: TRBD1
abundance: few
v_gene: TRBV11-2
CDR3aa: CASSSRTGKSLHTDTQYF
CDR3nt: TGTGCCAGCAGCTCCAGGACAGGGAAAAGCCTCCACACAGATACGCAGTATTTT

j_gene: TRBJ2-5
d_gene: NA
abundance: few
v_gene: TRBV6-1
CDR3aa: CASSEFYQETQYF
CDR3nt: TGTGCCAGCAGTGAGTTCTACCAAGAGACCCAGTACTTC

j_gene: TRBJ2-3
d_gene: TRBD2
abundance: few
v_gene: TRBV14
CDR3aa: CASSQVAGQTTDTQYF
CDR3nt: TGTGCCAGCAGCCAAGTAGCGGGCCAGACCACAGATACGCAGTATTTT

j_gene: TRBJ1-4
d_gene: NA
abundance: NA
v_gene: TRBV4-2
CDR3aa: CASSQEEGYNEKLFF
CDR3nt: TGTGCCAGCAGCCAAGAAGAAGGCTATAATGAAAAACTGTTTTTT

j_gene: TRBJ2-7
d_gene: TRBD2
abundance: NA
v_gene: TRBV20-1
CDR3aa: CSAATLAGGTYEQYF
CDR3nt: TGCAGTGCCGCGACACTAGCGGGGGGTACCTACGAGCAGTACTTC

j_gene: TRBJ2-5
d_gene: NA
abundance: many
v_gene: TRBV15
CDR3aa: CATSNGPVQTQYF
CDR3nt: TGTGCCACCAGCAACGGACCGGTACAGACCCAGTACTTC

j_gene: TRBJ2-7
d_gene: TRBD2
abundance: NA
v_gene: TRBV29-1
CDR3aa: CSVELAGGPYEQYF
CDR3nt: TGCAGCGTTGAACTAGCGGGAGGTCCCTACGAGCAGTACTTC

j_gene: TRBJ1-6
d_gene: NA
abundance: NA
v_gene: TRBV7-9
CDR3aa: CASSLEVPPLHF
CDR3nt: TGTGCCAGCAGCTTAGAGGTCCCACCCCTCCACTTT

j_gene: TRBJ2-5
d_gene: NA
abundance: few
v_gene: TRBV6-2/TRBV6-3
CDR3aa: CASSYRRERNQETQYF
CDR3nt: TGTGCCAGCAGTTATAGGAGGGAGAGAAACCAAGAGACCCAGTACTTC

j_gene: TRBJ2-7
d_gene: NA
abundance: few
v_gene: TRBV15
CDR3aa: CATSPTAAEQYF
CDR3nt: TGTGCCACCAGCCCTACAGCCGCGGAGCAGTACTTC

j_gene: TRBJ2-2
d_gene: NA
abundance: NA
v_gene: TRBV6-4
CDR3aa: CASPTANTGELFF
CDR3nt: TGTGCCAGCCCTACAGCGAACACCGGGGAGCTGTTTTTT

j_gene: TRBJ1-4
d_gene: TRBD1
abundance: many
v_gene: TRBV5-6
CDR3aa: CASSSVGDRNEKLFF
CDR3nt: TGTGCCAGCAGCTCAGTCGGGGACAGGAATGAAAAACTGTTTTTT

j_gene: TRBJ2-7
d_gene: NA
abundance: few
v_gene: TRBV20-1
CDR3aa: CSVRDAYEQYF
CDR3nt: TGCAGTGTCAGGGACGCCTACGAGCAGTACTTC

j_gene: TRBJ1-3
d_gene: NA
abundance: NA
v_gene: TRBV6-1
CDR3aa: CASRPGTDGNTIYF
CDR3nt: TGTGCCAGCAGGCCCGGGACGGACGGAAACACCATATATTTT

j_gene: TRBJ2-7
d_gene: NA
abundance: NA
v_gene: TRBV6-2/TRBV6-3
CDR3aa: CASSSDATYEQYF
CDR3nt: TGTGCCAGCAGTTCCGACGCCACCTACGAGCAGTACTTC

j_gene: TRBJ2-5
d_gene: NA
abundance: many
v_gene: TRBV7-9
CDR3aa: CASSPVQETQYF
CDR3nt: TGTGCCAGCAGCCCTGTCCAAGAGACCCAGTACTTC

j_gene: TRBJ2-3
d_gene: TRBD2
abundance: many
v_gene: TRBV24-1
CDR3aa: CATSGTSGGANHF
CDR3nt: TGTGCCACCAGTGGGACTAGCGGGGGGGCCAACCATTTT